This T cell receptor beta chain was observed in a study of T cells in localized non-small cell lung cancer. General study results and limits: Because sequencing included only one region (of the tumor), heterogeneity remains possible.

Libraries were prepared by immunoSEQ multiplex PCR; TCRdb keeps only in-frame clonotypes and omits some of them. The sample has fewer than 90,000 clones; 84% are singletons. This clone was counted between two and nine times. Its antigen is not known. This sample also contains other DNA sequences that code for the same CDR3. Trimming took 1 base from V and 0 from J; bases not matched to a gene: 2. CDR1 and CDR2 (germline): SGHTA, FQGNSA. The CDR3 has 16 residues. The receptor was isolated from a man aged 35-75 years with stage I lung adenocarcinoma. The sequences come from peripheral blood, collected before any cancer treatment. This rearrangement joins TRBV7-2 to TRBJ2-1, with TRBD2 matching over 8 bases. In nucleotides, the CDR3 is TGTGCCAGCAGCTTAGTAGCGGGGAGCTCCTACAATGAGCAGTTCTTC. Translated, it gives CASSLVAGSSYNEQFF. The whole variable domain, filled in from reference TRBV7-2 and TRBJ2-1, reads GAGVSQSPSNKVTEKGKDVELRCDPISGHTALYWYRQSLGQGLEFLIYFQGNSAPDKSGLPSDRFSAERTGGSVSTLTIQRTQQEDSAVYLCASSLVAGSSYNEQFFGPGTRLTVL.